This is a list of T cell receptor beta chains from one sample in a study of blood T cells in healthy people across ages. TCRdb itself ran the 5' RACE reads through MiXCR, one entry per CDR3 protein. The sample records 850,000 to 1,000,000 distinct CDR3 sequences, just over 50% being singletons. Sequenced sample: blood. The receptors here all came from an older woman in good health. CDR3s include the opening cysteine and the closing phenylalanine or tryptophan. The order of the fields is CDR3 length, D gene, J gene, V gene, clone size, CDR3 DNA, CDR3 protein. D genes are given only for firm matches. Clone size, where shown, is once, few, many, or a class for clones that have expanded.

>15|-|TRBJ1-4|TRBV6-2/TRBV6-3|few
TGTGCCAGCAGTTACTCAGAGACCTCGACGGAAAAACTGTTTTTT
CASSYSETSTEKLFF
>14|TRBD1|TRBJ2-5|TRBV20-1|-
TGCAGTGCTAGGGGACAGGGTTGGAAAGAGACCCAGTACTTC
CSARGQGWKETQYF
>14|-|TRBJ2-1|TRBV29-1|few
TGCAGCGTTGTGGGGGGGGCCACCTACAATGAGCAGTTCTTC
CSVVGGATYNEQFF
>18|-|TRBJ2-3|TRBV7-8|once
TGTGCCAGCAGCTTAGATTTTCGCGGACACACCGGGGAAGATACGCAGTATTTT
CASSLDFRGHTGEDTQYF
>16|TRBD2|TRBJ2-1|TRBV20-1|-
TGCAGTGCTAGGCGACTAGCGCCAAGCTCCTACAATGAGCAGTTCTTC
CSARRLAPSSYNEQFF
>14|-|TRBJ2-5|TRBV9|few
TGTGCCAGCAGCGTAGGAGGAGTGGAAGAGACCCAGTACTTC
CASSVGGVEETQYF
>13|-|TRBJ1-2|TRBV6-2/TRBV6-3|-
TGTGCCAGCAGGATAAGAGAGAACTATGGCTACACCTTC
CASRIRENYGYTF
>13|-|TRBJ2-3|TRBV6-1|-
TGTGCCAGCAGTGATAGACCGATCGTTACGCAGTATTTT
CASSDRPIVTQYF
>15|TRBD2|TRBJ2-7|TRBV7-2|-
TGTGCCAGCAGCTTCTCTCCGGGACTAACCTACGAGCAGTACTTC
CASSFSPGLTYEQYF
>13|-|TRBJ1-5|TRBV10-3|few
TGTGCCACCATTGGGTCTTTAGGTCAGCCCCAGCATTTT
CATIGSLGQPQHF
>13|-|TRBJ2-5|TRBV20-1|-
TGCAGTGCTAACCCCAATAACCCAGAGACCCAGTACTTC
CSANPNNPETQYF
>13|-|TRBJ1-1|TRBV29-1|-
TGCAGCGTTAAGATTTCGCGGGACACTGAAGCTTTCTTT
CSVKISRDTEAFF
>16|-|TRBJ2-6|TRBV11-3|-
TGTGCCAGCAGCTCCGGACGTAGCTCTGGGGCCAACGTCCTGACTTTC
CASSSGRSSGANVLTF
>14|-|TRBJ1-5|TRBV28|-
TGTGCCAGCAGAGAGGGGTATAGCAATCAGCCCCAGCATTTT
CASREGYSNQPQHF
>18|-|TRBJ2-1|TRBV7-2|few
TGTGCCAGCAGCCCGGGACGGAACCCCTTTAGCTCCTACAATGAGCAGTTCTTC
CASSPGRNPFSSYNEQFF
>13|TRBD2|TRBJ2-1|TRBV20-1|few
TGCAGTCCGGGAGCGGGGCTATACAATGAGCAGTTCTTC
CSPGAGLYNEQFF
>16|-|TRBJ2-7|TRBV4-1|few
TGCGCCAGCAGCCAAGACTTTTTCAGTGTCGCCTACGAGCAGTACTTC
CASSQDFFSVAYEQYF
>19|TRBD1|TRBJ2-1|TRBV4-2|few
TGTGCCAGCAGCCAAGCCACCCGGAGGGGACAGGGAATCGGTAATGAGCAGTTCTTC
CASSQATRRGQGIGNEQFF
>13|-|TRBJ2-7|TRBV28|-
TGTGCCAGCAGTTTACATCCCGGGTACGAGCAGTACTTC
CASSLHPGYEQYF
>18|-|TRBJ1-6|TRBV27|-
TGTGCCAGCCGCATCGCCCTAAACACCGGGATCTATTCTTCACCCCTCCACTTT
CASRIALNTGIYSSPLHF
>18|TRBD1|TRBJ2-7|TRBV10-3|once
TGTGCCATCAGTGAGTCGCGGGACAGGGGGAAAGTCTCCTACGAGCAGTACTTC
CAISESRDRGKVSYEQYF
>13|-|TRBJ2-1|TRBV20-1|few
TGCAGTGCTAGAGCTCAGGGGGGCAATGAGCAGTTCTTC
CSARAQGGNEQFF
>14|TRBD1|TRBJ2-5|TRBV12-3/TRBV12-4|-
TGTGCCAGCAGTCACACCGGGACAGGAAGGGGGAGGTACTTC
CASSHTGTGRGRYF
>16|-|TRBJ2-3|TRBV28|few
TGTGCCAGCAGCCTGGCTACTACTTCAGGGCCAGATACGCAGTATTTT
CASSLATTSGPDTQYF
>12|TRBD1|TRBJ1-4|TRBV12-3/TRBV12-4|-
TGTGCCAGCAGTTTAGGGGGACAGGGACCGTTTTTT
CASSLGGQGPFF
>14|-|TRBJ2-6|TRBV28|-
TGTGCCGTTCCTAGCGCGTCTGGGGCCAACGTCCTGACTTTC
CAVPSASGANVLTF
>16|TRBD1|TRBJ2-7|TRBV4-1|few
TGCGCCAGCAGCCAAGAGTTGGCAGGGGGCGCCTACGAGCAGTACTTC
CASSQELAGGAYEQYF
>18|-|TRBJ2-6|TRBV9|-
TGTGCCAGCAGCGTAGAGTACAGGCGAAGCTCTGGGGCCAACGTCCTGACTTTC
CASSVEYRRSSGANVLTF
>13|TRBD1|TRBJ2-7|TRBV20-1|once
TGCAGTGCTCCGACAGGGGGGAGCTTCGAGCAGTACTTC
CSAPTGGSFEQYF
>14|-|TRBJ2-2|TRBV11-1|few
TGTGCCAGCAGCCTGTCCAGGGTTGACGGGGAGCTGTTTTTT
CASSLSRVDGELFF
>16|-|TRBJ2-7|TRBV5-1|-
TGCGCCAGCAGCTCTTCTCCAGCGATGACTTCCTACGAGCAGTACTTC
CASSSSPAMTSYEQYF
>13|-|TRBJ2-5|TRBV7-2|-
TGTGCGAGCAGGCGAGGGGTAGTAGAGACTCAGTACTTC
CASRRGVVETQYF
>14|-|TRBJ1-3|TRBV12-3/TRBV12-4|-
TGTGCCAGCAGTTCCCGGGAGCGTTCAAACACCATATATTTT
CASSSRERSNTIYF
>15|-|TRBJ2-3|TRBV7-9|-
TGTGCCAGCAGCCCCTTCAGGGGGGCAAAAGATACGCAGTATTTT
CASSPFRGAKDTQYF
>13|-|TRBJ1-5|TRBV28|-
TGTGCCAGCATTCGAGAGGGCAATCAGCCCCAGCATTTT
CASIREGNQPQHF
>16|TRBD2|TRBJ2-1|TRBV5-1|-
TGCGCCAGCAGCTTGGGGGGGACTAGCGATCACAATGAGCAGTTCTTC
CASSLGGTSDHNEQFF
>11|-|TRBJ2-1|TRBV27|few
TGTGCCAGCAGGGGAGTGGGTGAGCAGTTCTTC
CASRGVGEQFF
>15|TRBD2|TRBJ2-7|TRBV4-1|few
TGCGCCAGCAGCCAAGATCGGCGGGGGGTCTACGAGCAGTACTTC
CASSQDRRGVYEQYF
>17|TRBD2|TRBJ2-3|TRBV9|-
TGTGCCAGCAGCGCCTTCGGGACTAGCGGGAACACAGATACGCAGTATTTT
CASSAFGTSGNTDTQYF
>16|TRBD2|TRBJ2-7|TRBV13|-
TGTGCCAGCAGCTTACGACTAGCGGGAGGTTCCTGCGAGCAGTACTTC
CASSLRLAGGSCEQYF